The 12 T cell receptor beta chains given below trace back to one sample, sequenced in a study of monozygotic twins with inflammatory bowel disease. Reanalyzing the 5' RACE reads, TCRdb keeps one entry per CDR3 protein, without DNA. Its clone listing holds 400,000 or so distinct CDR3 sequences. Material: blood. These receptors were taken from a human donor with ulcerative colitis or Crohn's disease, or a healthy co-twin of an affected twin (not recorded which).

The rearrangement links TRBV30 to TRBJ2-2; absent DNA, TCRdb's TRBD2 call cannot be checked. Germline assignment: CDR1 GTSNPN and CDR2 SVGIG (reference sequence). The length of the CDR3 is 15 residues. CDR3 amino acids: CAFLPDGRVSGELFF.

The chain combines TRBV5-1 with TRBJ2-6. This CDR3 has 16 amino acids. Germline V gene sequence: CDR1 SGHRS, CDR2 YFSETQ. CDR3 loop: CASSLSAALGANVLTF.

The rearrangement joins TRBV20-1 to TRBJ1-1; the TRBD1 assignment by TCRdb is unverifiable without DNA. This CDR3 comprises 12 residues. The V gene's germline CDR1 is DFQATT and CDR2 SNEGSKA (reference sequence). The CDR3 loop reads CSADLQGAEAFF.

The chain combines TRBV12-3 or TRBV12-4 with TRBJ2-7; the TCRdb call, TRBD1, lacks DNA for checking. The CDR3 is 12 residues long. CDR3 region: CASSAGTDEQYF.

V and J are TRBV20-1 and TRBJ2-1. This CDR3 spans 15 amino acids. Germline CDR1 is DFQATT and CDR2 is SNEGSKA (reference sequence). The CDR3 is CSIARDLSSYNEQFF.

The chain links TRBV20-1 to TRBJ2-7. This CDR3 contains 13 residues. Germline V gives CDR1 DFQATT, CDR2 SNEGSKA (reference sequence). The CDR3 sequence is CSFIRVGYYEQYF.

The V gene is TRBV12-3 or TRBV12-4, the J gene TRBJ1-2; TCRdb reports TRBD1, a call that lacks DNA to check it against. This CDR3 has 13 amino acids. The CDR3 loop reads CASSGTHIYGYTF.

The chain combines TRBV5-5 with TRBJ2-1; TCRdb designates TRBD1, a call that cannot be tested without DNA. Per germline, CDR1 SGHKS and CDR2 YYEKEE (reference sequence). This CDR3 is 16 amino acids long. CDR3 in amino acids: CASSLDSGGNSNEQFF.

The chain has TRBV29-1 and TRBJ2-2. The V gene's germline CDR1 is SQVTM and CDR2 ANQGSEA. This CDR3 comprises 13 residues. The chain's CDR3 is CSVDSLYTGELFF.

CDR3 loop: CASSLSPGDYGYTF. The chain carries TRBV5-1 and TRBJ1-2; TCRdb indicates TRBD1, and absent DNA this call remains unverified. The CDR3 is 14 amino acids. The germline V gene has CDR1 SGHRS and CDR2 YFSETQ. The full variable domain, with the rest looked up from reference TRBV5-1 and TRBJ1-2, is KAGVTQTPRYLIKTRGQQVTLSCSPISGHRSVSWYQQTPGQGLQFLFEYFSETQRNKGNFPGRFSGRQFSNSRSEMNVSTLELGDSALYLCASSLSPGDYGYTFGSGTRLTVV.

The gene calls are TRBV12-3 or TRBV12-4 and TRBJ1-2; TCRdb's assignment of TRBD1 cannot be checked, as there is no DNA. This CDR3 is built from 14 residues. The CDR3 sequence: CASRQQGGNYGYTF.

The rearrangement uses TRBV7-2 and TRBJ2-4; absent DNA, TCRdb's TRBD1 call cannot be checked. CDR3 size: 16 residues. Germline V gene sequence: CDR1 SGHTA, CDR2 FQGNSA. The CDR3 here is CASSFQLQGAKNIQYF.